Below, 8 T cell receptor beta chains from the same sample are listed, as sequenced in a study of T cell repertoires in aging, cancer and after chemotherapy. The template was genomic DNA from peripheral blood, not RNA. A mixed TRB-A/B primer pool amplified rearranged TRB by multiplex touch-down PCR. TCRdb reanalysed the multiplex PCR reads using MiXCR and keeps one entry per CDR3 protein. The table includes around 11,000 distinct CDR3 sequences, 40% detected once. Material for sequencing was blood. These receptors were obtained from a human donor in good health.

The rearrangement uses TRBV11-2 and TRBJ1-2; D remains unclear. The germline gives CDR1 SGHAT, CDR2 FQNNGV. V lost 5 bases and J 8 bases, leaving 21 bases between the germline ends. The CDR3 contains 15 residues. The CDR3 is CASSPRLGPTKGYTF. The CDR3 DNA follows: TGTGCCAGCAGCCCCCGTTTAGGGCCCACCAAGGGCTACACCTTC.

The chain couples TRBV19 to TRBJ2-3, with 7 bases matching TRBD1. Germline assignment: CDR1 LNHDA and CDR2 SQIVND (reference sequence). This CDR3 is built from 15 residues. V lost 3 bases, J lost 2 bases, and 5 bases stayed unmatched. This CDR3 is CASSIRGQYTDTQYF. CDR3 coding DNA: TGTGCCAGTAGTATTCGGGGACAGTACACAGATACGCAGTATTTT.

This clonotype was observed a few times. The genes are TRBV24-1 and TRBJ1-2; tentatively, D is TRBD1 (6 bases). The V gene lost 7 bases and the J gene lost 2 bases, with 10 bases spanning the gap. The CDR3 is 13 residues long. CDR1 is KGHDR and CDR2 is SFDVKD in the germline V gene. Written as DNA, the CDR3 is TGTGCCACCAGGGCTAGGGGGAACTATGGCTACACCTTC. Its translation is CATRARGNYGYTF.

The chain links TRBV6-1 to TRBJ2-7; TRBD1 aligns across 8 bases. The CDR3 has 15 amino acids. The V and J ends lost 5 bases and 0 bases, in that order; junction bases with no gene match: 6. CDR1 and CDR2 (germline): MNHNS, SASEGT. The CDR3 DNA reads as TGTGCCAGCAGTCCCCGACAGGGGAGCTCCTACGAGCAGTACGTC. Protein product: CASSPRQGSSYEQYV.

The chain couples TRBV15 to TRBJ2-1; 7 nucleotides match TRBD1. The CDR3 length is 15 residues. The junction had 6 bases not matched to a gene; V was cut back by 5 bases and J by 2 bases. The germline V gene encodes CDR1 LNHNV and CDR2 YYDKDF (reference sequence). The CDR3 loop reads CATSQGGRPYNEQFF. In DNA, the CDR3 is TGTGCCACCAGCCAAGGGGGCAGGCCCTACAATGAGCAGTTCTTC.

The CDR3 sequence: CASITTWADTQYF. The CDR3 DNA follows: TGTGCCAGCATCACGACCTGGGCAGATACGCAGTATTTT. The rearrangement links TRBV11-3 to TRBJ2-3; D ambiguous. Germline V gives CDR1 SGHNT, CDR2 YENEEA. Trimming shortened V by 7 bases and J by 4 bases, and 12 bases separated the two germline ends. This CDR3 has 13 amino acids. The full variable domain, in which reference TRBV11-3 and TRBJ2-3 provide the parts outside the CDR3, is EAGVVQSPRYKIIEKKQPVAFWCNPISGHNTLYWYLQNLGQGPELLIRYENEEAVDDSQLPKDRFSAERLKGVDSTLKIQPAELGDSAVYLCASITTWADTQYFGPGTRLTVL.

The rearrangement uses TRBV18 and TRBJ2-1; possible D gene TRBD2, 5 bases. The germline CDR1 and CDR2 sequences are KGHSH and LQKENI. The CDR3 runs 13 residues. The germline V and J ends were trimmed by 4 bases and 5 bases, with 9 bases remaining between them. This CDR3 reads CASSRRTDNEQFF. The CDR3 nucleotides read TGTGCCAGCTCACGACGGACTGACAATGAGCAGTTCTTC.

This rearrangement joins TRBV6-5 to TRBJ1-4; D is possibly TRBD1 (5 bases). This CDR3 is built from 14 residues. The V and J ends lost 0 bases and 6 bases respectively, with 8 bases between them. The germline V gene encodes CDR1 MNHEY and CDR2 SVGAGI. CDR3 protein: CASSYSQGHEKLFF. In DNA, the CDR3 is TGTGCCAGCAGTTACTCGCAGGGACATGAAAAACTGTTTTTT.